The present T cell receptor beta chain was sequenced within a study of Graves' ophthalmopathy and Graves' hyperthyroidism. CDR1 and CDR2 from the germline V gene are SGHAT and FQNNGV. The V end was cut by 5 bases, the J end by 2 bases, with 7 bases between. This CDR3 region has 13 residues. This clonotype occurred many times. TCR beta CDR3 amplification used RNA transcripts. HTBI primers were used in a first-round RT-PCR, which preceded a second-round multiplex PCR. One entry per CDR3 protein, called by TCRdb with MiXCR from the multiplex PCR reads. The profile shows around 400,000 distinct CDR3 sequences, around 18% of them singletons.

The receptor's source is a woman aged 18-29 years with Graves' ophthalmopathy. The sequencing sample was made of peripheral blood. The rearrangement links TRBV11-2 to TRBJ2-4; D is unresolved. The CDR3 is CASSQLTKNIQYF. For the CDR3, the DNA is TGTGCCAGCAGCCAACTAACCAAAAACATTCAGTACTTC.